This TCR beta chain was recovered during a study of CD8 T cells in ankylosing spondylitis. The V end lost 6 bases, the J end lost 6 bases, and 16 bases lay between the germline ends. This CDR3 is 13 amino acids long. Germline lookup yields CDR1 SGHRS and CDR2 YFSETQ. Libraries of TCR beta came from quantitative 5'-RACE with molecular barcodes. Each CDR3 protein gets one entry after TCRdb re-called the 5' RACE reads with MiXCR. The sample lists roughly 150,000 distinct CDR3 sequences, about a third seen once, with about 6% in the top ten. Regarding the study as a whole: Earlier studies detected some motif variants in reactive arthritis synovial fluid and blood.

Details on this clonotype: As yet, its antigen is unknown.

This sequence originates from a male donor with ankylosing spondylitis. Material: synovial fluid, either unsorted or a sorted T cell fraction (not recorded which). This chain uses TRBV5-1 with TRBJ2-7, with D tentatively TRBD1 (6 bases). CDR3 in DNA: TGCGCCAGCAACACTGGAAAAGGGGGCGAGCAGTACTTC. As protein: CASNTGKGGEQYF.